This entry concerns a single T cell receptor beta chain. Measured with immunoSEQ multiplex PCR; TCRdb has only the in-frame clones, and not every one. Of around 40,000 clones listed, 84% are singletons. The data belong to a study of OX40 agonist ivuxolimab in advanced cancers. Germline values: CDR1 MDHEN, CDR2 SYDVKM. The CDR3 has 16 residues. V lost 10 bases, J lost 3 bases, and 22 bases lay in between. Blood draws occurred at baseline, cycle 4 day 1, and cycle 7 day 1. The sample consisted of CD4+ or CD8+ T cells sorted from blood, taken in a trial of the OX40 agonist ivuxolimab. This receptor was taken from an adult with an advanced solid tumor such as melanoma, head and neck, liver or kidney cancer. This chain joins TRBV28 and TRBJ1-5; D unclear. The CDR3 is CAIEAYFGQHNQPQHF. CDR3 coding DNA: TGTGCCATCGAAGCTTATTTCGGGCAGCACAATCAGCCCCAGCATTTT.